This entry concerns a single TCR beta chain. The data were taken from a study of blood T cell repertoires in COVID-19. Overall study: Spain, Italy and the United States supplied samples that represented acute and convalescent COVID-19. T cells, B-cell-depleted T cells, or PBMCs provided the cDNA or gDNA that served as material.

The V end lost 3 bases, the J end lost 4 bases, and 7 bases lay between the germline ends. Germline V gene sequence: CDR1 LNHDA, CDR2 SQIVND (reference sequence). CDR3 length: 13 amino acids. Original data processing: Nucleated cell counts were estimated from reference gene primer amplification. TCRdb keeps only in-frame clones here, not all; method: immunoSEQ multiplex PCR. D and trimming were read from the DNA, whereas the V and J calls and clone size are those reported in that table. The table shows some 97,000 clones, with just over 90% occurring only once. The chain has TRBV19 and TRBJ2-1; the D is unclear. The TCR comes from a man aged 45-65 years with active COVID-19. Sequencing was performed on peripheral blood. DNA of the CDR3: TGTGCCAGTAGTATTGGAGTATACAATGAGCAGTTCTTC. Translating it yields CASSIGVYNEQFF.